This T cell receptor (beta chain) is from a study of T cells in Graves' hyperthyroidism and ophthalmopathy. The source material, RNA transcripts, was used to amplify TCR beta CDR3 regions. HTBI primers drove first-round RT-PCR of the TCR CDR3. Each CDR3 protein is one row after TCRdb ran MiXCR on the multiplex PCR reads. The sample consists of 550,000 to 600,000 distinct CDR3 sequences, approximately 44% of them appearing once. Trimming took 5 bases from V and 4 from J, leaving 9 bases between them. The CDR3 runs 14 residues. The germline V gene has CDR1 LNHNV and CDR2 YYDKDF (reference sequence). The sample comprised peripheral blood or thyroid tissue (not recorded which). The receptor's source is an adult woman with Graves' disease, either hyperthyroidism or ophthalmopathy (not recorded which). The chain joins TRBV15 to TRBJ2-6; D is ambiguous. CDR3 bases: TGTGCCACCAGCGAAGATTCCGGGGCCAACGTCCTGACTTTC. It translates to CATSEDSGANVLTF.